Included here is one TCR beta chain sequence, with context. No antigen is known for it. PCR used 60 Vbeta primers and 13 Jbeta primers. Method: immunoSEQ multiplex PCR; TCRdb's copy keeps in-frame clones and lacks some. This sample has under 200,000 clones, with 82% found just once. Germline CDR1 and CDR2: SGHVS and FNYEAQ. Trimming pared 5 bases from V and 4 bases from J, leaving 14 bases between. There are 14 residues in the CDR3. The data derive from a study of cytomegalovirus exposure and HLA in healthy donors. At the level of the study: Falling in the Caucasian-associated ancestry cluster were about 82% of 398 genotyped donors.

General observations from the study: In a later analysis, a genetic analysis reported fewer productive-TCR N-insertions in an Asian-associated ancestry cluster than the cohort average. Later analysis demonstrated an association between a missense DCLRE1C variant and TCR beta V- and J-gene trimming. The classifier reportedly diagnosed cytomegalovirus status with high sensitivity and specificity.

The receptor comes from a male donor in good health and CMV-seronegative. The rearrangement joins TRBV7-6 to TRBJ1-1; D possibly corresponds to TRBD1 (5 bases). Sequenced: PBMCs. CDR3 loop: CASSGSRGSTEAFF. CDR3 sequence (DNA): TGTGCCAGCAGCGGCAGTCGGGGGAGCACTGAAGCTTTCTTT.